This T cell receptor beta chain was sequenced during a study of radiotherapy plus CTLA-4 blockade in lung cancer. The overall study: Objective response was observed in about 19% of patients, and disease control in 31%. Study-wide points: Increased serum interferon-beta after radiation also reportedly predicted response strongly.

Comment on this clone: The antigen is undetermined.

Only in-frame clones appear in the TCRdb table, and some are missing; sequencing was by immunoSEQ multiplex PCR. The profile shows 45,000 to 60,000 clones, about 77% of them singletons. Trimming removed 1 base at V and 1 base at J, with 14 bases between. This CDR3 spans 16 amino acids. Germline V gene lookup returns CDR1 SGHTA and CDR2 FQGNSA. The specimen was peripheral blood, collected from a patient treated with radiotherapy plus ipilimumab. The rearrangement links TRBV7-2 to TRBJ2-7; perhaps TRBD2 as D (6 bases). This receptor was obtained from a human donor with non-small cell lung cancer whose response to radiotherapy plus ipilimumab could not be evaluated. For the CDR3, the DNA is TGTGCCAGCAGCTTAGAACCGGGACTCGTATCCTACGAGCAGTACTTC. It translates to CASSLEPGLVSYEQYF.